This T cell receptor beta chain came from a study of T cells after posttransplantation cyclophosphamide. This table comes from immunoSEQ multiplex PCR, and its TCRdb copy is limited to in-frame clones, with some not included. Recorded here are about 10,000 clones, with no singletons, and the ten leading clones hold less than 4.5%. Cyclophosphamide on days +3 and +4 followed busulfan-fludarabine conditioning and a marrow graft. Study-wide results and caveats: Later post-transplant blood repertoires were often dominated by donor CD8+ memory clones. Blood and skin or GI T cell repertoires showed limited TRB overlap.

The CDR3 has 17 residues. V lost 1 base to trimming and J lost 4 bases, with 17 bases between them. Germline CDR1 MGHRA, CDR2 YSYEKL. This clone has a count of ten or more. As yet, its antigen is unknown. Source: PBMCs, taken roughly 350 days after allogeneic stem cell transplant with posttransplant cyclophosphamide. The receptor comes from a male patient aged 50 to 59 who received an allogeneic stem cell transplant from a related donor and was CMV-positive. The T cells may partly be graft donor cells. V gene TRBV4-1 combines with J gene TRBJ2-1; tentative D call: TRBD1 (6 bases). As DNA, the CDR3 is TGCGCCAGCAGCCAAGCTTTCCGGACAGCAATATACAATGAGCAGTTCTTC. This encodes CASSQAFRTAIYNEQFF.